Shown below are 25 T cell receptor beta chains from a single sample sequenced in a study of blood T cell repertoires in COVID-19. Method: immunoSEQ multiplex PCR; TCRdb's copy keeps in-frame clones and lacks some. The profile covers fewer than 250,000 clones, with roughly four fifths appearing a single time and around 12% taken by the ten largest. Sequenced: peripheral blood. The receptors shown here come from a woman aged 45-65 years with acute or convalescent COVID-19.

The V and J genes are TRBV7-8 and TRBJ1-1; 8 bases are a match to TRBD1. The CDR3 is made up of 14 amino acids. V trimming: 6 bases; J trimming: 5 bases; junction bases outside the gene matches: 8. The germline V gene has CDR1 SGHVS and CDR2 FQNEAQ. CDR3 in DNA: TGTGCCAGCAGAACAGGGGGTAAAGGGACTGAAGCTTTCTTT. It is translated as CASRTGGKGTEAFF. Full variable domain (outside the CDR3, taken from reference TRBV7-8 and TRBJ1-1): GAGVSQSPRYKVAKRGQDVALRCDPISGHVSLFWYQQALGQGPEFLTYFQNEAQLDKSGLPSDRFFAERPEGSVSTLKIQRTQQEDSAVYLCASRTGGKGTEAFFGQGTRLTVV.

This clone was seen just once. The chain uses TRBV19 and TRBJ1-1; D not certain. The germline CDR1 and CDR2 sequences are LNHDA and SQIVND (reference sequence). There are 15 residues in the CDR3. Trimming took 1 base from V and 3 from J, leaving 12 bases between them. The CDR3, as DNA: TGTGCCAGTAGTATAGTCGGAGGGTTGGACACTGAAGCTTTCTTT. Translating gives CASSIVGGLDTEAFF.

CDR3 amino acids: CASASSGVWEQYF. CDR3 sequence (DNA): TGTGCCAGCGCGAGTAGCGGGGTCTGGGAGCAGTACTTC. The chain couples TRBV6-5 to TRBJ2-7; 8 bases fit TRBD2. CDR3 length: 13 amino acids. Germline V lookup: CDR1 MNHEY, CDR2 SVGAGI. V lost 8 bases to trimming and J lost 7 bases; unmatched junction nucleotides: 10.

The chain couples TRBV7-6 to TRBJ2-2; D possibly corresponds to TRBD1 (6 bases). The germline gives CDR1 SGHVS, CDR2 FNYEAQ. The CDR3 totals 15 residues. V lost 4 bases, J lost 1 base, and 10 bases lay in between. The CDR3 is CASSSQGRNTGELFF. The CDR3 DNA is TGTGCCAGCAGCTCTCAGGGGCGGAACACCGGGGAGCTGTTTTTT.

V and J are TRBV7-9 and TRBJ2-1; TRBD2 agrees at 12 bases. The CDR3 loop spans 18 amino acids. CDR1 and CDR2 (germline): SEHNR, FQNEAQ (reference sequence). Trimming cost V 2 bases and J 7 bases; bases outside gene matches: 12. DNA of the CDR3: TGTGCCAGCAGCTTACTTGGGGTACTAGCGGGAGGTCGGAATGAGCAGTTCTTC. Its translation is CASSLLGVLAGGRNEQFF.

The CDR3 reads CASRAGAGELFF. CDR3 DNA: TGTGCCAGCAGGGCGGGAGCCGGGGAGCTGTTTTTT. The chain combines TRBV9 with TRBJ2-2; 7 nucleotides align to TRBD2. The CDR3 consists of 12 residues. V lost 5 bases and J lost 6; bases outside the gene matches: 1. Germline assignment: CDR1 SGDLS and CDR2 YYNGEE.

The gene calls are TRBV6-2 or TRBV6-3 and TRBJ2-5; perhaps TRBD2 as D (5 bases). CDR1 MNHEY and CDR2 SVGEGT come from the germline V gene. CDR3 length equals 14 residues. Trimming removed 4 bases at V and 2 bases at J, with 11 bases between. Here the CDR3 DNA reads TGTGCCAGCAGTTTCGGGATCCCTCAAGAGACCCAGTACTTC. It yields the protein CASSFGIPQETQYF.

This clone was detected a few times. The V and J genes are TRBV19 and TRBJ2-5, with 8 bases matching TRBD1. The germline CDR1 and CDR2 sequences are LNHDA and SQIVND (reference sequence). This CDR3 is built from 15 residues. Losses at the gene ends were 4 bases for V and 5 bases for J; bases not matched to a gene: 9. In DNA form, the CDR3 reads TGTGCCAGTAGTAGTAGGTCGACAGGGGCCGAGACCCAGTACTTC. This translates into CASSSRSTGAETQYF.

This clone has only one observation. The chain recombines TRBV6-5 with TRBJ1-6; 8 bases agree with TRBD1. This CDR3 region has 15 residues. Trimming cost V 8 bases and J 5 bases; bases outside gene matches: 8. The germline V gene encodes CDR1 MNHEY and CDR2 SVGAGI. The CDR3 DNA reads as TGTGCCAGCGGGTCCGGACAGGGAAATAATTCACCCCTCCACTTT. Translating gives CASGSGQGNNSPLHF.

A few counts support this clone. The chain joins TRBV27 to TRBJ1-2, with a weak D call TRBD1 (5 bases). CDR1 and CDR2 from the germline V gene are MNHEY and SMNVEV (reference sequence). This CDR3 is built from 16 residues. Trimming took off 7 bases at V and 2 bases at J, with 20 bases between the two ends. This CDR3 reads CASTLNGGVLNYGYTF. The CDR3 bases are TGTGCCAGCACCCTTAATGGGGGGGTCTTGAACTATGGCTACACCTTC.

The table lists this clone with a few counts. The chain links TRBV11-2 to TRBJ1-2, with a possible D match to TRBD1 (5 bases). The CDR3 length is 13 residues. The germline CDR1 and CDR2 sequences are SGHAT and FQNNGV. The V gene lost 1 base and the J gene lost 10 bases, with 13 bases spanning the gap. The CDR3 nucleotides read TGTGCCAGCAGCTTAGCAGGGCAGGGTCACTACACCTTC. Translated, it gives CASSLAGQGHYTF.

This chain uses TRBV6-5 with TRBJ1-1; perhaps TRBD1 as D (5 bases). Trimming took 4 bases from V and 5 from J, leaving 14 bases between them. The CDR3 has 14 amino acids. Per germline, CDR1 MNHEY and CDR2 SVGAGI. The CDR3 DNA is TGTGCCAGCAGTTTCCAGGGATTATGGACTGAAGCTTTCTTT. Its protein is CASSFQGLWTEAFF.

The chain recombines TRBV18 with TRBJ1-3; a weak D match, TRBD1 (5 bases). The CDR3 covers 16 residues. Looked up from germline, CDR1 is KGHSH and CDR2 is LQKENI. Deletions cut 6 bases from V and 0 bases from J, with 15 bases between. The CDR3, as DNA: TGTGCCAGCTCGCAAACAGGTACCAGCTCTGGAAACACCATATATTTT. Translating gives CASSQTGTSSGNTIYF.

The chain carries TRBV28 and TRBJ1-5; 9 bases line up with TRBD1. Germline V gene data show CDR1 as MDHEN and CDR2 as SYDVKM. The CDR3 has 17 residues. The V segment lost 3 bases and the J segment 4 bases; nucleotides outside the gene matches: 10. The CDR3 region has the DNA TGTGCCAGCAGTTTCCCGGGGGGACAGGGTAATAATCAGCCCCAGCATTTT. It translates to CASSFPGGQGNNQPQHF.

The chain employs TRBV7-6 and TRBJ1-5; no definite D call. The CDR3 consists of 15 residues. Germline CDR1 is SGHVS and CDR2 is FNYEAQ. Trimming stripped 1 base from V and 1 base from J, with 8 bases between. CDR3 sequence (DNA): TGTGCCAGCAGCTTAGAGGGAGGGAGCAATCAGCCCCAGCATTTT. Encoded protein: CASSLEGGSNQPQHF.

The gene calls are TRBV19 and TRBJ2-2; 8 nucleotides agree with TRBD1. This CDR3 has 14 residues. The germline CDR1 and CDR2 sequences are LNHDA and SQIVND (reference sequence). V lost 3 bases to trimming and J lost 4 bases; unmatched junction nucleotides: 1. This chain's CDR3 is CASSITGGTGELFF. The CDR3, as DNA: TGTGCCAGTAGTATTACAGGGGGCACCGGGGAGCTGTTTTTT.

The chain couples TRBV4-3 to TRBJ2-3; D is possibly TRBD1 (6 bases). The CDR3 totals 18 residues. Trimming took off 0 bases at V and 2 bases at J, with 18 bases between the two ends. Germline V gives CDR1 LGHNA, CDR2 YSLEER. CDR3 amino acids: CASSQDGGASYFTDTQYF. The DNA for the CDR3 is TGCGCCAGCAGCCAAGATGGGGGCGCGTCCTATTTCACAGATACGCAGTATTTT.

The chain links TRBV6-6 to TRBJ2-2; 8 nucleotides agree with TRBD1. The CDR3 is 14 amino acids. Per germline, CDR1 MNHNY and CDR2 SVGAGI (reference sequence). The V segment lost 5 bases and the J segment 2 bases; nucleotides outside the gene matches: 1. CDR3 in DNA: TGTGCCAGCAGTGACAGGGGAAACACCGGGGAGCTGTTTTTT. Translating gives CASSDRGNTGELFF.

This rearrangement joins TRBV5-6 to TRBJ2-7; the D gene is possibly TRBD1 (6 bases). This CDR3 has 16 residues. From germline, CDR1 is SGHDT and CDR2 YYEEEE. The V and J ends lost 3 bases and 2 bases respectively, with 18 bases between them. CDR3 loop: CASSYWLPGGPYEQYF. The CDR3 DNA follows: TGTGCCAGCAGCTACTGGTTGCCTGGGGGCCCCTACGAGCAGTACTTC.

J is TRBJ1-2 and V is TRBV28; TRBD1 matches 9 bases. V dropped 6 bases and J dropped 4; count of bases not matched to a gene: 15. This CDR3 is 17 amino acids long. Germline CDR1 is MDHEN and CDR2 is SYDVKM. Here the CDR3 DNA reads TGTGCCAGCAGCCTACAGGGGGCGGAGGGGGATGTCTATGGCTACACCTTC. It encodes CASSLQGAEGDVYGYTF.

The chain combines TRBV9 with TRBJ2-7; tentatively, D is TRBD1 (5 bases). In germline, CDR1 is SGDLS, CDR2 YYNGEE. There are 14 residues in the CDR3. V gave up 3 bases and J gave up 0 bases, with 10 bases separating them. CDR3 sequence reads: CASSALDTSYEQYF. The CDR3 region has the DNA TGTGCCAGCAGCGCCTTGGACACCTCCTACGAGCAGTACTTC.

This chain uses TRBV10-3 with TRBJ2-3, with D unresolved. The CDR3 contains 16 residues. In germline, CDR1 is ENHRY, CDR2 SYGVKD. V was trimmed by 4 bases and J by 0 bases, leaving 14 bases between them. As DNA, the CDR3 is TGTGCCATCAGTGCAAACCAGGCCCTGAGCACAGATACGCAGTATTTT. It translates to CAISANQALSTDTQYF.

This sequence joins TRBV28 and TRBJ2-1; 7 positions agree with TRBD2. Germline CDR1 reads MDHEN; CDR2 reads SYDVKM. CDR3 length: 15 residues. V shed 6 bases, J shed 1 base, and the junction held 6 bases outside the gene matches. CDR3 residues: CASRGGAGSYNEQFF. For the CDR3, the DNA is TGTGCCAGCAGGGGGGGAGCGGGGTCCTACAATGAGCAGTTCTTC.

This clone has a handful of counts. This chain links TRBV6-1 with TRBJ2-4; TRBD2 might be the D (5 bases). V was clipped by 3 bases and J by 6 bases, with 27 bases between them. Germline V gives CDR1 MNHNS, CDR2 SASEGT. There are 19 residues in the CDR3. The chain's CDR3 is CASSDLVGKGARDRNIQYF. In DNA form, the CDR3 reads TGTGCCAGCAGTGATTTGGTGGGGAAGGGTGCGAGGGATCGAAACATTCAGTACTTC.

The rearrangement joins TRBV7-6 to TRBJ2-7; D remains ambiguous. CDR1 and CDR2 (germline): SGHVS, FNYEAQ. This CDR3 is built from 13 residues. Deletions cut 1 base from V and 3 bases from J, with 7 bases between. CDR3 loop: CASSLGAFYEQYF. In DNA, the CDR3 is TGTGCCAGCAGCTTAGGGGCATTCTACGAGCAGTACTTC. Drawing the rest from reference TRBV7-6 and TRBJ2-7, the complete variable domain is GAGVSQSPRYKVTKRGQDVALRCDPISGHVSLYWYRQALGQGPEFLTYFNYEAQQDKSGLPNDRFSAERPEGSISTLTIQRTEQRDSAMYRCASSLGAFYEQYFGPGTRLTVT.